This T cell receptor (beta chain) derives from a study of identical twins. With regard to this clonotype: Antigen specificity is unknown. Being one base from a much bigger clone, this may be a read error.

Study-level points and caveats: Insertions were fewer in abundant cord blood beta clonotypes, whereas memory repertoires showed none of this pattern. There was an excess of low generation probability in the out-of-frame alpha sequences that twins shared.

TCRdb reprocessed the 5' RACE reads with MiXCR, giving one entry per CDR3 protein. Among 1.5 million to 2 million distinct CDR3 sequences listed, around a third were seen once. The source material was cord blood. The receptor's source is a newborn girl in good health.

In DNA, the CDR3 is TGTGCCAGCAGCACCGTAGCGGGAGGGTACAATGAGCAGTTCTTC. It specifies CASSTVAGGYNEQFF. The chain uses TRBV7-2 and TRBJ2-1; TRBD2 agrees at 11 bases. Looked up from germline, CDR1 is SGHTA and CDR2 is FQGNSA. V shed 5 bases, J shed 4 bases, and the junction held 4 bases outside the gene matches. The CDR3 covers 15 residues.